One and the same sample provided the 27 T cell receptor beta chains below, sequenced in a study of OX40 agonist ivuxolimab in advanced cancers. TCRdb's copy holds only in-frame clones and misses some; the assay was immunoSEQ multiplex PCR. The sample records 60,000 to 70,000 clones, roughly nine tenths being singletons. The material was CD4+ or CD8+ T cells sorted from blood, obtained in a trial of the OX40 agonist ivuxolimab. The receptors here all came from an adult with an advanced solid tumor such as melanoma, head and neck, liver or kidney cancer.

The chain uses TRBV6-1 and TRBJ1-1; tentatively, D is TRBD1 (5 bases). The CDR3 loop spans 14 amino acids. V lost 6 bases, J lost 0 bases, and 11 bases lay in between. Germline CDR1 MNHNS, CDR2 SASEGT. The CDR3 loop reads CASRAGGLNTEAFF. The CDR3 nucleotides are TGTGCCAGCAGGGCCGGGGGATTGAACACTGAAGCTTTCTTT.

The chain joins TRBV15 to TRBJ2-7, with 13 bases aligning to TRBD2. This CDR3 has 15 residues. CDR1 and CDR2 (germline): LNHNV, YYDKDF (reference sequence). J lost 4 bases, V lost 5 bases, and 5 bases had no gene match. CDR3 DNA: TGTGCCACCAGCGGAAGACTAGCGGGAGGTTACGAGCAGTACTTC. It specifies CATSGRLAGGYEQYF.

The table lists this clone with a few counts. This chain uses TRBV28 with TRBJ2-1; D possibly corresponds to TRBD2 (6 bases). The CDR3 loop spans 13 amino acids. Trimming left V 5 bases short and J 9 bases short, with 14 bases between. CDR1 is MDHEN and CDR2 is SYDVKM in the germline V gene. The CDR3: CASSNPSRGEQFF. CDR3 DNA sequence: TGTGCCAGCAGTAACCCTTCGCGGGGTGAGCAGTTCTTC.

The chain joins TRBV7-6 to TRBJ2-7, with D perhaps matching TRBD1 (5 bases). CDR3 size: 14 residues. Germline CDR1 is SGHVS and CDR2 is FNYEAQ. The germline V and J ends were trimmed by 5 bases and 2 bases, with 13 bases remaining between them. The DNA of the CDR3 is TGTGCCAGCAGCCCGGCAGGGCCTACCTACGAGCAGTACTTC. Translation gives CASSPAGPTYEQYF.

CDR3 sequence: CASSLASGGSYNEQFF. The CDR3 DNA follows: TGTGCCAGCAGTTTAGCTAGCGGGGGGTCCTACAATGAGCAGTTCTTC. The chain carries TRBV27 and TRBJ2-1; 11 bases are a match to TRBD2. The CDR3 covers 16 residues. V dropped 2 bases and J dropped 1; count of bases not matched to a gene: 1. From germline, CDR1 is MNHEY and CDR2 SMNVEV (reference sequence).

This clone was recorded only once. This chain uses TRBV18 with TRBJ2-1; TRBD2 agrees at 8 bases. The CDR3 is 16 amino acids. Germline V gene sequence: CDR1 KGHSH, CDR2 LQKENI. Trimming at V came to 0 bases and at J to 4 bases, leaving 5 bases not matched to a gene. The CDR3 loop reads CASSPPLAGRYNEQFF. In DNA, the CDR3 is TGTGCCAGCTCACCACCCTTAGCGGGAAGATACAATGAGCAGTTCTTC.

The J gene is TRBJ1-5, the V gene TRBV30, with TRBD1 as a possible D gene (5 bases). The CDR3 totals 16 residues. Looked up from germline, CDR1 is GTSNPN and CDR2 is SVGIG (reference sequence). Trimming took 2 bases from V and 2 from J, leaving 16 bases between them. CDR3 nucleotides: TGTGCCTGGAGTCCTAGGGCAGGAGGGGGCAATCAGCCCCAGCATTTT. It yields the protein CAWSPRAGGGNQPQHF.

The CDR3 region has the DNA TGCGCCAGCAGTCAGCCTTCGAAACAAGCTTTCTTT. Protein sequence: CASSQPSKQAFF. The chain has TRBV23-1 and TRBJ1-1; no firm D call. TRBV23-1 is an ORF, with its function uncertain. Between the trimmed V and J ends, which lost 3 bases and 9 bases, there was a span of 11 bases. This CDR3 contains 12 residues.

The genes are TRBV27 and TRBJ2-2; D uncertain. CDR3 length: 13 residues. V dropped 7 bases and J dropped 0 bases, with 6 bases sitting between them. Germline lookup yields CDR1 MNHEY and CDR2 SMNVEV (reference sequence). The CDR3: CASTSTNTGELFF. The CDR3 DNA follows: TGTGCCAGCACGTCTACGAACACCGGGGAGCTGTTTTTT.

Here the CDR3 DNA reads TGTGCCAGCTGCTTGACCGGGCCAAGAGGCTACGAGCAGTACTTC. It encodes CASCLTGPRGYEQYF. The genes are TRBV6-1 and TRBJ2-7; D remains unclear. This CDR3 is 15 amino acids long. Trimming removed 8 bases from V and 3 bases from J, with 20 bases in between. From germline, CDR1 is MNHNS and CDR2 SASEGT.

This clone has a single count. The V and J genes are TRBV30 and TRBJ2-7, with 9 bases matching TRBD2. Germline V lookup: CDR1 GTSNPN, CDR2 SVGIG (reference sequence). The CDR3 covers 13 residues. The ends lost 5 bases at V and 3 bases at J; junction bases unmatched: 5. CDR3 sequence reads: CAWERGDNYEQYF. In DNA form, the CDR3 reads TGTGCCTGGGAGCGGGGGGATAACTACGAGCAGTACTTC.

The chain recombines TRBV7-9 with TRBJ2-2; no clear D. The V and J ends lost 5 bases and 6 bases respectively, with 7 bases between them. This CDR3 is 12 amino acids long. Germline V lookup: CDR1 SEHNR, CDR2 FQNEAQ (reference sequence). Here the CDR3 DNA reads TGTGCCAGCAGCCCCCTCTCCGGGGAGCTGTTTTTT. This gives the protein CASSPLSGELFF.

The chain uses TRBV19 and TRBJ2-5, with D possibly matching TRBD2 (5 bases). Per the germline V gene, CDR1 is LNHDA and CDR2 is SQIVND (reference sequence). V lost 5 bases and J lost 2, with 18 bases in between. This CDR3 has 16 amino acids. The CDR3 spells CASSPNPTTLQETQYF. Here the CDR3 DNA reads TGTGCCAGTAGTCCCAACCCGACTACCTTACAAGAGACCCAGTACTTC.

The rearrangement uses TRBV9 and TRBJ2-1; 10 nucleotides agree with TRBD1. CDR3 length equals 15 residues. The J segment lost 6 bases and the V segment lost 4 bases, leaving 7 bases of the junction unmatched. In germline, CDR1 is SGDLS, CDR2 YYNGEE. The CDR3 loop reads CASSSSGTGVNEQFF. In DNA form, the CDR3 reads TGTGCCAGCAGCTCCTCCGGGACAGGGGTCAATGAGCAGTTCTTC. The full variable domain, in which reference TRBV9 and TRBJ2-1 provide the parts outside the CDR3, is DSGVTQTPKHLITATGQRVTLRCSPRSGDLSVYWYQQSLDQGLQFLIQYYNGEERAKGNILERFSAQQFPDLHSELNLSSLELGDSALYFCASSSSGTGVNEQFFGPGTRLTVL.

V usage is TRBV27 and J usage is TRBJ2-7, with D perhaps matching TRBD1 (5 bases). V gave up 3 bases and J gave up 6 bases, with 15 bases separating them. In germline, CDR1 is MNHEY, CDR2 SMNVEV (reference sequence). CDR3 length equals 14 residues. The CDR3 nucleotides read TGTGCCAGCAGTTTTACCAGGGCAGGGCTCGAGCAGTACTTC. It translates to CASSFTRAGLEQYF.

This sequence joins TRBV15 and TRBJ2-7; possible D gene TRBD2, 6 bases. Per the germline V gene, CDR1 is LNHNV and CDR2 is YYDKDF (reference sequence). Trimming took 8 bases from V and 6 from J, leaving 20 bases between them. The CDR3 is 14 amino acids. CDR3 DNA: TGTGCCACCGCCGTGGGGGGTCTCTTCGTCGAGCAGTACTTC. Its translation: CATAVGGLFVEQYF.

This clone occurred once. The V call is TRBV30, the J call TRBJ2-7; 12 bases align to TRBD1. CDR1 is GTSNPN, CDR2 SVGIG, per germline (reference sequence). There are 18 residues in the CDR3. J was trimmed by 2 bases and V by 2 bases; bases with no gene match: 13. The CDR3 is CAWSYLDSGQGAPYEQYF. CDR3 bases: TGTGCCTGGAGTTACCTCGACTCGGGACAGGGGGCCCCCTACGAGCAGTACTTC.

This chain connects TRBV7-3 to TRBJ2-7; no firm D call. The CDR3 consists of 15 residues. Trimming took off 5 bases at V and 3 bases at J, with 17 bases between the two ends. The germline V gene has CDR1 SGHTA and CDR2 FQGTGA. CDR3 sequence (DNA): TGTGCCAGCAGCCTGTCGGGCGGCGATGGCTACGAGCAGTACTTC. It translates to CASSLSGGDGYEQYF.

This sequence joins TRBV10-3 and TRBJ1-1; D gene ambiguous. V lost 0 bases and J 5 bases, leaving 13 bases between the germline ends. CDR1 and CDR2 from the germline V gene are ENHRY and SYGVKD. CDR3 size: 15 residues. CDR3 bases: TGTGCCATCAGTGAGTCATCCAGCACGGGGACTGAAGCTTTCTTT. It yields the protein CAISESSSTGTEAFF.

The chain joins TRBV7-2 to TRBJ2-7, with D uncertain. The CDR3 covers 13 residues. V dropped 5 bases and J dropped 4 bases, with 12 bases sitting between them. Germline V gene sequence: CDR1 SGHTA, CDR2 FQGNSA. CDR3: CASSPRDGYEQYF. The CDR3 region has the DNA TGTGCCAGCAGCCCTCGTGACGGGTACGAGCAGTACTTC.

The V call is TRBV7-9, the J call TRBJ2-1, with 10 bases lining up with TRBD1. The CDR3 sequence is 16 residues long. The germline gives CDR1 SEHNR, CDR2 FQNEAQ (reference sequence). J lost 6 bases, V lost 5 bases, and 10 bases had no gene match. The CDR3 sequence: CASSNRQGAPGNEQFF. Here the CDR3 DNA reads TGTGCCAGCAGCAACCGACAGGGGGCGCCGGGCAATGAGCAGTTCTTC.

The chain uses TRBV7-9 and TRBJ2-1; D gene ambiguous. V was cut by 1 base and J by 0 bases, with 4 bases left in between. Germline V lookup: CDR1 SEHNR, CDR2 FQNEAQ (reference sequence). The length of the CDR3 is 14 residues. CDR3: CASSLESSYNEQFF. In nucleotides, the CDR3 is TGTGCCAGCAGCTTAGAGAGCTCCTACAATGAGCAGTTCTTC.

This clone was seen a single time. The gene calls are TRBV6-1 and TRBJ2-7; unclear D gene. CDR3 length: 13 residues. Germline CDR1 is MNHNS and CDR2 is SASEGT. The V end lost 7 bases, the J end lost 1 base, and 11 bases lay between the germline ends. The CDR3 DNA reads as TGTGCCAGCACAGCCGTACCTTCCTACGAGCAGTACTTC. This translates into CASTAVPSYEQYF.

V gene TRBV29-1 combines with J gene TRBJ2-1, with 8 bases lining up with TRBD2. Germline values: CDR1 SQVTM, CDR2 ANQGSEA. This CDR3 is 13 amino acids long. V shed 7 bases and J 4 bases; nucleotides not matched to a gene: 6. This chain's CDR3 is CSALAANYNEQFF. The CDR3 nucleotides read TGCAGCGCACTAGCGGCAAATTACAATGAGCAGTTCTTC.

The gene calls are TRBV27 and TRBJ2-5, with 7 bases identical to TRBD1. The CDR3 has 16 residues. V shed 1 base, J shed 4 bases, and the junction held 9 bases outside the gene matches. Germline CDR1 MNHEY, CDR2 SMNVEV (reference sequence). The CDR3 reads CASSLYAGTVRETQYF. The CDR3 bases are TGTGCCAGCAGTTTATATGCAGGGACAGTGAGAGAGACCCAGTACTTC.

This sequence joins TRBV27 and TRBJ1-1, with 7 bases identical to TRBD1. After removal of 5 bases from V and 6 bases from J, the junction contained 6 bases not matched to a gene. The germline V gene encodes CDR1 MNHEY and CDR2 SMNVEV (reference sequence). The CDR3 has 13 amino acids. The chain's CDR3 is CASSPITGAEAFF. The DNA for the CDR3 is TGTGCCAGCAGTCCAATCACAGGGGCTGAAGCTTTCTTT.

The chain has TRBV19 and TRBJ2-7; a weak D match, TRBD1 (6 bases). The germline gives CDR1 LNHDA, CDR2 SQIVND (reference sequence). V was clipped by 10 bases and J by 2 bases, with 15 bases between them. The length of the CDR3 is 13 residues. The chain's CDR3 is CATGDKYTYEQYF. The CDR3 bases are TGTGCCACCGGGGACAAGTACACCTACGAGCAGTACTTC.